This T cell receptor beta chain originates from a study of blood T cell repertoires in COVID-19 (dated by TCRdb to the early 2020s). In the study overall: The collaborator samples originated in the United States, Italy and Spain and spanned the acute and convalescent phases of COVID-19. Subjects who had been exposed to COVID-19, were actively infected with it, or had recovered from it provided the deeply sampled blood TCRbeta repertoires that made up the dataset. The repertoires were released in a freely available public database meant as a resource for research on the immune response to SARS-CoV-2. The material from the prospective study consisted of cDNA or gDNA derived from T cells, B-cell-depleted T cells, or PBMCs. Where available, HLA class I and class II types were taken from metadata supplied by the sample provider and were not determined by assay-based typing. The samples were drawn from the first 160 participants of the ongoing ImmuneRACE study and from some 1,300 subjects provided by 6 global collaborators. A de-identified subject ID, COVID-19 status, age in years and sex were almost always included in the sample metadata.

TCRbeta CDR3 regions were amplified from genomic DNA using the immunoSEQ Assay, a bias-controlled multiplex PCR. The study's own analysis went as follows. The number of nucleated cells in each sample was estimated by amplification of reference gene primers within the assay. Sequence reads were collapsed and filtered to measure the absolute abundance of every unique TCRbeta CDR3 rearrangement. For each sample, productive Simpson clonality was calculated as the square root of Simpson's diversity index over productive rearrangements. TCRdb carries this immuneACCESS record with in-frame sequences only. Its versions omit some clonotypes, under half of them owing to an unresolved V gene in the studies checked, with the rest unexplained. The DNA was the basis for D and trimming; V, J and clone size are from that table. Here the sample has about 40,000 clones; roughly 88% occur a single time. The ten largest clones add up to approximately 8.1% of the sample.

On the study overall, not on this receptor specifically: The quantity of clinical and demographic metadata differed by source and by participant and was supplied without curation.

The CDR3, cysteine through phenylalanine, is 11 amino acids long. Kept here is only the CDR3 DNA, which spans 33 bases and is read in frame from base 1. V lost 4 bases and J lost 15 bases; the stretch between them is 13 bases long. The germline V gene (reference sequence) specifies LGHDT as CDR1 and YNNKEL as CDR2. Of note for this clone: Its antigen target is currently unknown. Base qualities are not recorded, but no much larger clone differs from it by a single base.

Whole blood was collected in K2EDTA tubes by collaborating institutions according to the institutions' own protocols. For TCRbeta analysis, collaborators shipped samples in one of three forms: frozen whole blood, isolated PBMCs, or DNA extracted from either of those sample types. The TCR comes from a woman in her seventies with acute or convalescent COVID-19. Input material: peripheral blood. The chain is assembled from TRBV3-1 (or the pseudogene TRBV3-2) and TRBJ2-1; the D gene remains uncertain. The nucleotides read TGTGCCAGCAGCCGGGCAGCAGATCTGTTCTTC. Protein translation: CASSRAADLFF.